Described below is a single T cell receptor (beta chain) sequence and its context. As yet, its antigen is unknown. V was cut by 4 bases and J by 5 bases, with 15 bases left in between. From germline, CDR1 is SGHRS and CDR2 YFSETQ. The CDR3 covers 14 residues. This specimen comes from a study of OX40 agonist ivuxolimab in advanced cancers. Study outcomes and limitations: Relatively little clonal expansion, among the lowest observed, appeared in partial responders at 0.1-3.0 mg/kg. The mean number of expanded clones was higher in CD8+ T cells than in CD4+.

TCRdb's table, derived via immunoSEQ multiplex PCR, lists solely in-frame clones and lacks some. In the table there are about 58,000 clones, roughly four fifths of which are singletons. V is TRBV5-1 and J is TRBJ1-1; weak D call: TRBD1 (6 bases). This sequence was found in an adult with an advanced solid tumor such as melanoma, head and neck, liver or kidney cancer. The sample was CD4+ or CD8+ T cells sorted from blood, taken in a trial of the OX40 agonist ivuxolimab. CDR3 nucleotide sequence: TGCGCCAGCAGCAGATTTTCAGGGGATACTGAAGCTTTCTTT. Translation: CASSRFSGDTEAFF.